These 23 T cell receptor beta chains came from one sample sequenced in a study of chemoradiotherapy in HPV16-positive cancers. Profiling relied on immunoSEQ multiplex PCR, and the TCRdb table lists in-frame clones only, not all of them. The table has 6,000 to 7,500 clones, 71% seen once. Here the sequenced sample was tumor tissue, taken from a patient who underwent chemoradiotherapy. The origin of the receptors is a human donor with HPV-associated anogenital cancer.

This clone is large by share. This chain links TRBV27 with TRBJ1-2, with D uncertain. CDR3 length: 11 residues. Germline values: CDR1 MNHEY, CDR2 SMNVEV (reference sequence). The V and J ends lost 7 bases and 5 bases respectively, with 8 bases between them. CDR3 sequence: CASKKRYGYTF. The CDR3 coding sequence is TGTGCCAGCAAGAAGCGGTATGGCTACACCTTC.

V gene TRBV25-1 combines with J gene TRBJ1-1; D ambiguous. Deletions cut 3 bases from V and 7 bases from J, with 3 bases between. Germline CDR1 MGHDK, CDR2 SYGVNS. CDR3 length: 10 amino acids. The CDR3 loop reads CASSDLEAFF. The CDR3 bases are TGTGCCAGCAGTGACCTTGAAGCTTTCTTT. Looking up the rest from reference TRBV25-1 and TRBJ1-1 gives the full variable domain: EADIYQTPRYLVIGTGKKITLECSQTMGHDKMYWYQQDPGMELHLIHYSYGVNSTEKGDLSSESTVSRIRTEHFPLTLESARPSHTSQYLCASSDLEAFFGQGTRLTVV.

The V call is TRBV18, the J call TRBJ1-1, with 8 positions matching TRBD1. V shed 3 bases, J shed 3 bases, and the junction held 15 bases outside the gene matches. The CDR3 totals 18 residues. The germline V gene has CDR1 KGHSH and CDR2 LQKENI. CDR3: CASSPPGRTGKRDTEAFF. In nucleotides, the CDR3 is TGTGCCAGCTCACCCCCCGGGCGGACAGGGAAGAGGGACACTGAAGCTTTCTTT.

There are a few counts of this clone. V is TRBV4-1 and J is TRBJ2-1, with D hard to call. Germline CDR1 reads MGHRA; CDR2 reads YSYEKL. The germline V and J ends were trimmed by 1 base and 3 bases, with 13 bases remaining between them. The CDR3 length is 16 residues. CDR3 amino acids: CASSQVNLMDYNEQFF. The CDR3 DNA reads TGCGCCAGCAGCCAAGTAAACCTCATGGACTACAATGAGCAGTTCTTC.

This clone has a single count. The chain carries TRBV7-3 and TRBJ2-2; tentatively, D is TRBD1 or TRBD2 (5 bases each). CDR1 is SGHTA, CDR2 FQGTGA, per germline. The CDR3 length is 15 residues. V was cut by 1 base and J by 4 bases, with 10 bases left in between. CDR3 bases: TGTGCCAGCAGCTTAAACCCAGGGACCACCGGGGAGCTGTTTTTT. Translation gives CASSLNPGTTGELFF.

The genes are TRBV19 and TRBJ1-2; D is unclear. V lost 6 bases, J lost 0 bases, and 8 bases lay in between. The CDR3 loop spans 13 amino acids. The germline CDR1 and CDR2 sequences are LNHDA and SQIVND (reference sequence). In DNA form, the CDR3 reads TGTGCCAGTAGCAATCTGGCTAACTATGGCTACACCTTC. Its translation: CASSNLANYGYTF.

Written as DNA, the CDR3 is TGCGCCAGCAGCCCCTTTCACGGTTCGGAAAACATTCAGTACTTC. This gives the protein CASSPFHGSENIQYF. The chain is built from TRBV5-1 and TRBJ2-4; D is uncertain. This CDR3 has 15 residues. Deletions cut 4 bases from V and 5 bases from J, with 16 bases between. CDR1 is SGHRS, CDR2 YFSETQ, per germline.

This CDR3 is CASSLGLAGENQFF. CDR3 DNA: TGTGCCAGCAGCCTTGGACTAGCGGGAGAGAATCAGTTCTTC. V and J are TRBV11-1 and TRBJ2-1, with 13 bases matching TRBD2. J was trimmed by 13 bases and V by 5 bases; bases with no gene match: 8. The CDR3 is 14 amino acids. Looked up from germline, CDR1 is SGHAT and CDR2 is FQDESV (reference sequence).

The chain links TRBV11-2 to TRBJ2-7; possible D gene TRBD2, 5 bases. This CDR3 is built from 14 residues. Trimming removed 4 bases at V and 0 bases at J, with 10 bases between. Germline V gene lookup returns CDR1 SGHAT and CDR2 FQNNGV. CDR3 DNA sequence: TGTGCCAGCAGCTCCACGGGGAGCTCCTACGAGCAGTACTTC. It codes for CASSSTGSSYEQYF.

This clone has a handful of counts. This chain uses TRBV27 with TRBJ2-7, with D possibly being TRBD2 (6 bases). The CDR3 totals 15 residues. The ends were cut back, 6 bases at V and 0 bases at J, with 15 bases in the middle. Germline-derived CDR1 and CDR2 are MNHEY and SMNVEV (reference sequence). The CDR3 spells CASRLTGTPSYEQYF. For the CDR3, the DNA is TGTGCCAGCAGACTTACCGGGACTCCCTCCTACGAGCAGTACTTC.

The chain joins TRBV25-1 to TRBJ2-7; TRBD1 agrees at 8 bases. V lost 4 bases to trimming and J lost 2 bases; unmatched junction nucleotides: 7. Germline CDR1 MGHDK, CDR2 SYGVNS. The CDR3 is 15 residues long. CDR3 DNA sequence: TGTGCCAGCAGTGCGGCTAACAGGGGGACCTACGAGCAGTACTTC. Amino acids: CASSAANRGTYEQYF.

This clone was seen only a few times. The rearrangement links TRBV6-1 to TRBJ2-2; no firm D call. There are 14 residues in the CDR3. Deletions cut 1 base from V and 8 bases from J, with 11 bases between. Looked up from germline, CDR1 is MNHNS and CDR2 is SASEGT. DNA of the CDR3: TGTGCCAGCAGTGAAGTATATGGAAGGGGGGAGCTGTTTTTT. Translated, it gives CASSEVYGRGELFF.

This chain uses TRBV4-1 with TRBJ2-3, with D perhaps matching TRBD1 or TRBD2 (7 bases each). V was cut by 3 bases and J by 3 bases, with 22 bases left in between. The CDR3 contains 18 residues. Germline-derived CDR1 and CDR2 are MGHRA and YSYEKL. CDR3 nucleotide sequence: TGCGCCAGCAGCCAGCTGACTGGCCAGGGGGGGGTTACAGATACGCAGTATTTT. It is translated as CASSQLTGQGGVTDTQYF.

V gene TRBV5-4 combines with J gene TRBJ2-5, with D maybe TRBD2 (6 bases). The CDR3 is made up of 13 amino acids. From germline, CDR1 is SGHNT and CDR2 YYREEE (reference sequence). Trimming cost V 4 bases and J 5 bases, with 12 bases left between them. This CDR3 is CASSPPGVETQYF. DNA of the CDR3: TGTGCCAGCAGCCCGCCGGGAGTGGAGACCCAGTACTTC. The full variable domain, in which reference TRBV5-4 and TRBJ2-5 provide the parts outside the CDR3, is ETGVTQSPTHLIKTRGQQVTLRCSSQSGHNTVSWYQQALGQGPQFIFQYYREEENGRGNFPPRFSGLQFPNYSSELNVNALELDDSALYLCASSPPGVETQYFGPGTRLLVL.

This chain connects TRBV19 to TRBJ2-2, with 9 bases that match TRBD1. Trimming at V came to 3 bases and at J to 6 bases, leaving 5 bases not matched to a gene. CDR1 LNHDA and CDR2 SQIVND come from the germline V gene (reference sequence). This CDR3 region has 15 residues. The CDR3 here is CASSMIQGAAGELFF. The CDR3 DNA is TGTGCCAGTAGTATGATACAGGGGGCGGCCGGGGAGCTGTTTTTT.

This rearrangement joins TRBV5-6 to TRBJ2-2, with D perhaps TRBD2 (6 bases). V dropped 3 bases and J dropped 6 bases, with 9 bases sitting between them. CDR3 length: 13 amino acids. Per germline, CDR1 SGHDT and CDR2 YYEEEE. The CDR3 bases are TGTGCCAGCAGCTCGAGACTAGCCGGGGAGCTGTTTTTT. Translating gives CASSSRLAGELFF.

The gene calls are TRBV9 and TRBJ1-1; perhaps TRBD1 as D (6 bases). Germline assignment: CDR1 SGDLS and CDR2 YYNGEE. Trimming left V 0 bases short and J 7 bases short, with 10 bases between. CDR3 length equals 13 residues. The CDR3: CASSVGPDSEAFF. CDR3 bases: TGTGCCAGCAGCGTAGGTCCGGACAGTGAAGCTTTCTTT.

The chain has TRBV5-4 and TRBJ2-1, with 9 bases fitting TRBD1. CDR3 length: 15 residues. Per germline, CDR1 SGHNT and CDR2 YYREEE (reference sequence). The trim removed 4 bases at V and 5 bases at J, leaving 7 bases unmatched. This CDR3 reads CASSGRDRANNEQFF. The CDR3 nucleotides read TGTGCCAGCAGCGGAAGGGACAGGGCTAACAATGAGCAGTTCTTC.

The chain carries TRBV7-7 and TRBJ2-3; D is ambiguous. Germline assignment: CDR1 SSHAT and CDR2 FNYEAQ (reference sequence). The CDR3 covers 13 residues. Between the trimmed V and J ends, which lost 6 bases and 4 bases, there was a span of 11 bases. The CDR3 loop reads CASSLAAADTQYF. In DNA, the CDR3 is TGTGCCAGCAGTTTGGCGGCGGCAGATACGCAGTATTTT.

This clone was seen only a few times. The V gene is TRBV5-1, the J gene TRBJ2-7; TRBD2 might be the D (6 bases). The germline V gene encodes CDR1 SGHRS and CDR2 YFSETQ. The CDR3 consists of 15 residues. V lost 2 bases and J lost 0, with 12 bases in between. The CDR3 sequence: CASSFLDGSSYEQYF. CDR3 in DNA: TGCGCCAGCAGCTTTTTGGACGGGAGCTCCTACGAGCAGTACTTC.

Only one count was recorded for this clone. V is TRBV5-1 and J is TRBJ1-1, with no clear D. Germline V gene lookup returns CDR1 SGHRS and CDR2 YFSETQ. V lost 6 bases and J lost 1, with 4 bases in between. The CDR3 consists of 11 residues. CDR3 sequence (DNA): TGCGCCAGCATGGGGAACACTGAAGCTTTCTTT. Translating it yields CASMGNTEAFF.

Here the CDR3 reads CASSPPRVGSPLHF. The CDR3 DNA is TGTGCCAGCAGCCCCCCGAGGGTGGGTTCACCCCTCCACTTT. The V call is TRBV5-6, the J call TRBJ1-6; D gene ambiguous. Germline CDR1 reads SGHDT; CDR2 reads YYEEEE. V shed 4 bases and J shed 9 bases, with 14 bases lying between them. This CDR3 has 14 residues. The full variable domain, its missing parts supplied by reference TRBV5-6 and TRBJ1-6, is DAGVTQSPTHLIKTRGQQVTLRCSPKSGHDTVSWYQQALGQGPQFIFQYYEEEERQRGNFPDRFSGHQFPNYSSELNVNALLLGDSALYLCASSPPRVGSPLHFGNGTRLTVT.

This sequence joins TRBV6-5 and TRBJ1-5; tentatively, D is TRBD1 (6 bases). Germline CDR1 MNHEY, CDR2 SVGAGI. The CDR3 length is 15 residues. Trimming took off 6 bases at V and 7 bases at J, with 19 bases between the two ends. CDR3 bases: TGTGCCAGCAGACCTACAGGGACTGGGGGGCAGCCCCAGCATTTT. Residues: CASRPTGTGGQPQHF.